These 14 T cell receptor beta chains were all obtained from the same sample, sequenced in a study of cytomegalovirus exposure and HLA in healthy donors. PCR amplification relied on 60 Vbeta primers (plus 13 Jbeta primers). The repertoire was sequenced with immunoSEQ multiplex PCR; TCRdb's copy has only in-frame clones and lacks some. Among about 110,000 clones listed, 80% were seen once. Sequencing was done on a sample of PBMCs. These receptors originate from a woman aged 55-75 years in good health and CMV-seropositive.

The gene calls are TRBV6-6 and TRBJ2-4, with unresolved D. Germline CDR1 reads MNHNY; CDR2 reads SVGAGI (reference sequence). This CDR3 comprises 12 residues. Trimming stripped 5 bases from V and 9 bases from J, with 11 bases between. CDR3 amino acids: CASSMSSGIQYF. Written as DNA, the CDR3 is TGTGCCAGCAGTATGAGCTCCGGCATTCAGTACTTC.

V gene TRBV2 combines with J gene TRBJ2-1, with D maybe TRBD2 (6 bases). The germline gives CDR1 SNHLY, CDR2 FYNNEI. Trimming shortened V by 3 bases and J by 0 bases, and 12 bases separated the two germline ends. This CDR3 region has 16 residues. CDR3 residues: CASSDPSGSSYNEQFF. CDR3 nucleotide sequence: TGTGCCAGCAGTGACCCCTCCGGGAGCTCCTACAATGAGCAGTTCTTC.

V is TRBV4-1 and J is TRBJ2-7; TRBD2 matches at 12 bases. The CDR3 contains 17 residues. The germline V gene encodes CDR1 MGHRA and CDR2 YSYEKL. Trimming removed 0 bases from V and 5 bases from J; junction bases left unmatched: 8. The CDR3 DNA is TGCGCCAGCAGCCAAGATCTGGCTAGCGGGAGGGCCCACGAGCAGTACTTC. Its translation is CASSQDLASGRAHEQYF.

This clone was detected only once. The chain uses TRBV9 and TRBJ1-2, with TRBD1 identical over 12 bases. The germline V gene has CDR1 SGDLS and CDR2 YYNGEE. V trimming: 4 bases; J trimming: 4 bases; junction bases outside the gene matches: 11. This CDR3 spans 17 amino acids. The CDR3 DNA reads as TGTGCCAGCAGCCCCCGCGGGGACAGGGGGCTCGGCTATGGCTACACCTTC. Translated, it gives CASSPRGDRGLGYGYTF.

This chain connects TRBV7-3 to TRBJ2-2; the D gene is possibly TRBD1 (6 bases). Trimming took 2 bases from V and 1 from J, leaving 11 bases between them. The germline CDR1 and CDR2 sequences are SGHTA and FQGTGA. CDR3 length: 16 residues. The CDR3: CASSLRQVLNTGELFF. Written as DNA, the CDR3 is TGTGCCAGCAGCTTACGACAGGTCCTGAACACCGGGGAGCTGTTTTTT. The whole variable domain, filled in from reference TRBV7-3 and TRBJ2-2, reads GAGVSQTPSNKVTEKGKYVELRCDPISGHTALYWYRQSLGQGPEFLIYFQGTGAADDSGLPNDRFFAVRPEGSVSTLKIQRTERGDSAVYLCASSLRQVLNTGELFFGEGSRLTVL.

The V call is TRBV6-1, the J call TRBJ2-5, with D perhaps matching TRBD2 (7 bases). This CDR3 has 15 residues. The germline V gene encodes CDR1 MNHNS and CDR2 SASEGT. With 7 bases removed from V and 10 bases from J, the gap between germline ends came to 25 bases. The CDR3 protein is CASIIYPVGGGSQYF. The CDR3 coding sequence is TGTGCCAGCATCATCTACCCTGTAGGGGGAGGGAGCCAGTACTTC.

The genes are TRBV10-3 and TRBJ1-2; D may be TRBD1 (6 bases). Between the trimmed V and J ends, which lost 2 bases and 3 bases, there was a span of 13 bases. The CDR3 contains 15 residues. Germline values: CDR1 ENHRY, CDR2 SYGVKD. Here the CDR3 DNA reads TGTGCCATCAGTGAGGCCGGGAAGGGGGACTATGGCTACACCTTC. Protein sequence: CAISEAGKGDYGYTF.

The rearrangement joins TRBV19 to TRBJ1-1; 9 positions agree with TRBD1. The CDR3 is 14 amino acids. The germline V gene encodes CDR1 LNHDA and CDR2 SQIVND (reference sequence). The V and J ends lost 9 bases and 0 bases, in that order; junction bases with no gene match: 5. CDR3 protein: CASKDRGLNTEAFF. In nucleotides, the CDR3 is TGTGCCAGCAAGGACAGGGGCCTGAACACTGAAGCTTTCTTT.

CDR3 nucleotides: TGTGCCAGCAGTGAATCCGGGACAGCAAAAAACATTCAGTACTTC. It is translated as CASSESGTAKNIQYF. The chain uses TRBV25-1 and TRBJ2-4, with TRBD1 identical over 7 bases. Trimming removed 1 base from V and 4 bases from J; junction bases left unmatched: 4. The germline gives CDR1 MGHDK, CDR2 SYGVNS. CDR3 length: 15 amino acids.

The chain is built from TRBV6-1 and TRBJ1-6, with 7 nucleotides matching TRBD1. The CDR3 is made up of 12 amino acids. The junction had 4 bases not matched to a gene; V was cut back by 6 bases and J by 11 bases. Germline CDR1 reads MNHNS; CDR2 reads SASEGT. The CDR3 reads CASRTDRPPLHF. The CDR3, as DNA: TGTGCCAGCAGGACGGACAGGCCACCCCTCCACTTT.

CDR3 region: CASSTLQGYEQFF. Here the CDR3 DNA reads TGTGCCAGTAGTACTCTACAGGGTTATGAGCAGTTCTTC. V gene TRBV19 combines with J gene TRBJ2-1, with a tentative D call TRBD1 (6 bases). V lost 4 bases and J 8 bases, leaving 12 bases between the germline ends. The germline CDR1 and CDR2 sequences are LNHDA and SQIVND (reference sequence). CDR3 length: 13 residues. The full variable domain, in which reference TRBV19 and TRBJ2-1 provide the parts outside the CDR3, is DGGITQSPKYLFRKEGQNVTLSCEQNLNHDAMYWYRQDPGQGLRLIYYSQIVNDFQKGDIAEGYSVSREKKESFPLTVTSAQKNPTAFYLCASSTLQGYEQFFGPGTRLTVL.

This chain connects TRBV19 to TRBJ2-7; 11 nucleotides line up with TRBD2. The junction had 6 bases not matched to a gene; V was cut back by 6 bases and J by 2 bases. CDR3 size: 15 residues. Germline values: CDR1 LNHDA, CDR2 SQIVND (reference sequence). The CDR3, as DNA: TGTGCCAGTAGCCTACTAGCGGGAGTTCCCTACGAGCAGTACTTC. Residues: CASSLLAGVPYEQYF.

This clone was observed a few times. The gene calls are TRBV4-1 and TRBJ1-3, with 7 nucleotides matching TRBD1. V dropped 4 bases and J dropped 7; count of bases not matched to a gene: 7. CDR3 length: 14 amino acids. Germline V lookup: CDR1 MGHRA, CDR2 YSYEKL. CDR3 sequence: CASSLTTRGNTIYF. The CDR3 DNA reads TGCGCCAGCAGCCTCACGACCAGGGGGAACACCATATATTTT.

The chain is built from TRBV18 and TRBJ2-7, with TRBD1 matching over 8 bases. Germline assignment: CDR1 KGHSH and CDR2 LQKENI. Unmatched junction bases numbered 6, after V lost 2 bases and J lost 3 bases. The CDR3 runs to 15 residues. The CDR3 reads CASSPEDRAVYEQYF. The CDR3 bases are TGTGCCAGCTCACCAGAGGACAGGGCTGTCTACGAGCAGTACTTC.